This TCR beta chain was obtained from a study of CD8 T cells in ankylosing spondylitis. TCRdb analysed the 5' RACE reads with MiXCR anew, one entry per CDR3 protein. Among just over 300,000 distinct CDR3 sequences listed, less than 25% were seen once. Trimming at V came to 3 bases and at J to 7 bases, leaving 7 bases not matched to a gene. CDR3 size: 15 residues. The receptor comes from a female donor with ankylosing spondylitis or in good health (not recorded which). Sequencing was performed on blood, either unsorted or a sorted T cell fraction (not recorded which). The V and J genes are TRBV12-3 or TRBV12-4 and TRBJ2-1, with TRBD2 matching 9 bases. The CDR3 DNA reads TGTGCCAGCAGTTTGGTGGCGGGGGGGTGGAATGAGCAGTTCTTC. Translated: CASSLVAGGWNEQFF.